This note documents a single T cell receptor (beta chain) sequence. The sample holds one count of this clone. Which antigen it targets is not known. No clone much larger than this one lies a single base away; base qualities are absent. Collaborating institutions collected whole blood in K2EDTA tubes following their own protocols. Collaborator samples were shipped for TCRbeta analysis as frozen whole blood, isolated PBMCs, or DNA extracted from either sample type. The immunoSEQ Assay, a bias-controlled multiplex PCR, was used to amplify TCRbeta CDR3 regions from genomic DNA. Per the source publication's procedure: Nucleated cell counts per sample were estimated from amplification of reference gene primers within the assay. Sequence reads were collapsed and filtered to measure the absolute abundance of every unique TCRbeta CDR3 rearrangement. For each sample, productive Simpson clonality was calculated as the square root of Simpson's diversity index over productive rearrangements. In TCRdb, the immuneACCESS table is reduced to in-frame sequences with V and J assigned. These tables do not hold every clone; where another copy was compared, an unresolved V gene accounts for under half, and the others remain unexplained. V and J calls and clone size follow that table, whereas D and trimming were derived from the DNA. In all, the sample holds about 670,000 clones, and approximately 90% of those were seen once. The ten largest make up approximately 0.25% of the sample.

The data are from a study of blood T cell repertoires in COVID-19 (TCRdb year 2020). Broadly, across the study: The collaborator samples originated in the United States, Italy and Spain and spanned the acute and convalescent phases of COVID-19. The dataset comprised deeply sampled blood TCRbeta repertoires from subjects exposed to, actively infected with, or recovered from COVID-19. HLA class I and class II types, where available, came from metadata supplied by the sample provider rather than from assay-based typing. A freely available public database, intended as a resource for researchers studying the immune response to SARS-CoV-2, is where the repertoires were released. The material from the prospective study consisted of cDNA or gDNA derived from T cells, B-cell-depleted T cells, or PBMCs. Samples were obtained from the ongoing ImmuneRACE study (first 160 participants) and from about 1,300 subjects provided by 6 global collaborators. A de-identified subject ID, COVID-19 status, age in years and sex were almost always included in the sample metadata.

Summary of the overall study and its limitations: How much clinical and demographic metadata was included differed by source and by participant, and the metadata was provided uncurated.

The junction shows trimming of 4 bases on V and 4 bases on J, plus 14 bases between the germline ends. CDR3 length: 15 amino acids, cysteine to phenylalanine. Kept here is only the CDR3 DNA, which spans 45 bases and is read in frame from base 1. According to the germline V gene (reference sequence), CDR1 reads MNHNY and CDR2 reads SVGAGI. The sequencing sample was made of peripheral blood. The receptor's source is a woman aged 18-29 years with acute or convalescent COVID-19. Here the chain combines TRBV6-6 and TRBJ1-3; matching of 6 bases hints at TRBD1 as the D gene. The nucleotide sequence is TGTGCCAGCAGTTCCGTGCAGGGGAACGGAAACACCATATATTTT. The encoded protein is CASSSVQGNGNTIYF.